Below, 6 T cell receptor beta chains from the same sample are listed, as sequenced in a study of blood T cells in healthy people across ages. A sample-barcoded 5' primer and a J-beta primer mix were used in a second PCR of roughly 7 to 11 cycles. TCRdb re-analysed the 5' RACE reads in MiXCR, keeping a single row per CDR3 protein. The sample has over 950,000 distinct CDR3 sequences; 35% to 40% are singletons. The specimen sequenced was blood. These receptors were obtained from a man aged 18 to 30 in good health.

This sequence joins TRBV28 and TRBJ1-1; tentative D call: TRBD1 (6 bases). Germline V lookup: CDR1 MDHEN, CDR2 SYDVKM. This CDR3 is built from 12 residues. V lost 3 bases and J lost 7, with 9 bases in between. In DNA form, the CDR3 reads TGTGCCAGCAGTTTCGAGGGGGTTGAAGCTTTCTTT. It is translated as CASSFEGVEAFF.

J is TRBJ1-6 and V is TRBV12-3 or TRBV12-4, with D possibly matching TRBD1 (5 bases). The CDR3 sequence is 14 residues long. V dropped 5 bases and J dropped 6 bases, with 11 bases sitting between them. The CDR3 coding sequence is TGTGCCAGCAGTCGAGGGGCCTCTAATTCACCCCTCCACTTT. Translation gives CASSRGASNSPLHF.

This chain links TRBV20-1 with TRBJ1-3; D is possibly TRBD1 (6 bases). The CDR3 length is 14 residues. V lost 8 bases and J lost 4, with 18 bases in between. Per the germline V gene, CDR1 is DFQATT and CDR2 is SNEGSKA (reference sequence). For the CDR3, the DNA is TGCAGTACCTCGAGGGGGGGGAGGGGAAACACCATATATTTT. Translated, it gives CSTSRGGRGNTIYF.

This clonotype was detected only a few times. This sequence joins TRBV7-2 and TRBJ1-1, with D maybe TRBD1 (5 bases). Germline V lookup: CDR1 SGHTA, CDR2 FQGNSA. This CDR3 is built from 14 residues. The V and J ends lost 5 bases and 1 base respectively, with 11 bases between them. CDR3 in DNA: TGTGCCAGCAGCCGCGTAACAGGGAACACTGAAGCTTTCTTT. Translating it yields CASSRVTGNTEAFF.

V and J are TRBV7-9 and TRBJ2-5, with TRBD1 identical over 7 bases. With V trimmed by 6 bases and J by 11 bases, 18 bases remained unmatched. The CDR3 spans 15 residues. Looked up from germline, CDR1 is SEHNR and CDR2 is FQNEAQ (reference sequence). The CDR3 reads CASRTGPSGFNEQYF. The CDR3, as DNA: TGTGCCAGCAGGACAGGGCCGTCGGGTTTTAATGAGCAGTACTTC.

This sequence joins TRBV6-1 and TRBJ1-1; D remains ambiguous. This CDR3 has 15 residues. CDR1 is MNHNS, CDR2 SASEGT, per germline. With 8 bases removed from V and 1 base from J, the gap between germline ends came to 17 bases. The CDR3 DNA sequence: TGTGCCAGCCCCCCGCGAGGGCCCAAGAACACTGAAGCTTTCTTT. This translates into CASPPRGPKNTEAFF.